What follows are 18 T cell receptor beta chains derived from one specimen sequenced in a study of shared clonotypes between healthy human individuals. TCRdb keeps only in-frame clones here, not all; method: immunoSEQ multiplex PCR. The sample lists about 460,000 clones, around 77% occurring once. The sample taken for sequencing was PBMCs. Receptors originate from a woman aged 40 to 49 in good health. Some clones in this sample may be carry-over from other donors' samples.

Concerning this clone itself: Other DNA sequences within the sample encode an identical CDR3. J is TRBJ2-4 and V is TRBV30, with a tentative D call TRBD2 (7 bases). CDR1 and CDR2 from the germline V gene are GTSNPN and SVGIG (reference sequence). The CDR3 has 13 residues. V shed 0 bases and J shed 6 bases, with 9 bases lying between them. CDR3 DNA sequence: TGTGCCTGGAGTGTAAGGGGGGGAAACATTCAGTACTTC. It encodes CAWSVRGGNIQYF.

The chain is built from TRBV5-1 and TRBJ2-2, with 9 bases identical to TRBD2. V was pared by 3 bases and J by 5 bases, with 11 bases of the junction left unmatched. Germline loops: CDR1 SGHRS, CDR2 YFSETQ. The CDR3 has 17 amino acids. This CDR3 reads CASSWGLRGRGTGELFF. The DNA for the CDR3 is TGCGCCAGCAGCTGGGGACTACGCGGGAGGGGGACCGGGGAGCTGTTTTTT.

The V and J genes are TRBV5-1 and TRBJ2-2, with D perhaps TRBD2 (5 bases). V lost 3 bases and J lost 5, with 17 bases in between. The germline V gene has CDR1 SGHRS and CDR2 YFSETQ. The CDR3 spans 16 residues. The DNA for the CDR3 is TGCGCCAGCAGCTCCCGAAGCGGAAGAGCGACCGGGGAGCTGTTTTTT. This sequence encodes CASSSRSGRATGELFF.

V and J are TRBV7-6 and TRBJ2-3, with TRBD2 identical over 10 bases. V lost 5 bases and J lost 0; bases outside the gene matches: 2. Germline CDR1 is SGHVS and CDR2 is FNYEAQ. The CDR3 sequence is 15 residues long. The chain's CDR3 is CASSASGSSTDTQYF. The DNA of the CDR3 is TGTGCCAGCAGCGCTAGCGGGAGCAGCACAGATACGCAGTATTTT.

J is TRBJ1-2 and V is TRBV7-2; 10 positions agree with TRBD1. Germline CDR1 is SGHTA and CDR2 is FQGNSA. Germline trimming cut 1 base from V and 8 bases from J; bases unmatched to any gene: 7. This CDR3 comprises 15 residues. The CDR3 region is CASSLGRQGAGGYTF. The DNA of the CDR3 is TGTGCCAGCAGCTTAGGAAGACAGGGGGCGGGAGGCTACACCTTC. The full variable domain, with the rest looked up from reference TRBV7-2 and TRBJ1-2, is GAGVSQSPSNKVTEKGKDVELRCDPISGHTALYWYRQSLGQGLEFLIYFQGNSAPDKSGLPSDRFSAERTGGSVSTLTIQRTQQEDSAVYLCASSLGRQGAGGYTFGSGTRLTVV.

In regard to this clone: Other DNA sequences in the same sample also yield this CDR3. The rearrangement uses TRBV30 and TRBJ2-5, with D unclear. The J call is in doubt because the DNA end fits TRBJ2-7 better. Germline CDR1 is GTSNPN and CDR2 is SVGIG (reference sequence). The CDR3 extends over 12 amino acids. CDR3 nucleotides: TGTGCCTGGAGCCCGAGCTCCTACGAGCAGTACTTC. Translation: CAWSPSSYEQYF.

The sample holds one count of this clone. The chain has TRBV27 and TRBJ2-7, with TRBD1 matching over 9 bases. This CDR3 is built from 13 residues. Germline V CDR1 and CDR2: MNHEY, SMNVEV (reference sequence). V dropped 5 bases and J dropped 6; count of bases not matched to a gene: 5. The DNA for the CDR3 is TGTGCCAGCAGTGGAGACAGGGGGATCGAGCAGTACTTC. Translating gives CASSGDRGIEQYF.

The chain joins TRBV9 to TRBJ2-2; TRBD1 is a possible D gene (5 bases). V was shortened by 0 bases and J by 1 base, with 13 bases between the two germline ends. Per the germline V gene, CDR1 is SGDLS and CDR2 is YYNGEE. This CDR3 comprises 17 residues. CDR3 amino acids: CASSVGLAGWNTGELFF. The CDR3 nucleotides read TGTGCCAGCAGCGTAGGGTTGGCAGGGTGGAACACCGGGGAGCTGTTTTTT.

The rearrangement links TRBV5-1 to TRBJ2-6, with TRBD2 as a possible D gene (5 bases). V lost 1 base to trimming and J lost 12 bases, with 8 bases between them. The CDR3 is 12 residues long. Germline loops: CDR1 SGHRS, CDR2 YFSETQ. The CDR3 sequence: CASSLSRGVLTF. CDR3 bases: TGCGCCAGCAGCTTGAGTCGGGGCGTCCTGACTTTC. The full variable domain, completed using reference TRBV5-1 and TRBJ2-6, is KAGVTQTPRYLIKTRGQQVTLSCSPISGHRSVSWYQQTPGQGLQFLFEYFSETQRNKGNFPGRFSGRQFSNSRSEMNVSTLELGDSALYLCASSLSRGVLTFGAGSRLTVL.

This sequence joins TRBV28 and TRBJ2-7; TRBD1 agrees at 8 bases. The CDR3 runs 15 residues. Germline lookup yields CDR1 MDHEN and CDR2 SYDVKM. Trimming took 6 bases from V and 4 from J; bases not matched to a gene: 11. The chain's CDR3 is CASSGGDHRGYEQYF. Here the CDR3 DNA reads TGTGCCAGCAGCGGCGGAGACCACAGGGGGTACGAGCAGTACTTC.

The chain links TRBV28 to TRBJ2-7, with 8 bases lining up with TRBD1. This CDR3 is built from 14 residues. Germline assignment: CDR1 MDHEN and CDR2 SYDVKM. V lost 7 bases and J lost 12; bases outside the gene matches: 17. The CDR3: CASTRDRPFKSRYF. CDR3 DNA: TGTGCCAGCACCCGGGACAGGCCATTTAAATCAAGGTACTTC.

The CDR3 DNA follows: TGTGCCAGCAGCAGGGGGTATTATAGCAATCAGCCCCAGCATTTT. Protein product: CASSRGYYSNQPQHF. The gene calls are TRBV5-8 and TRBJ1-5; the D gene is possibly TRBD1 (6 bases). Germline V gene sequence: CDR1 SGHTS, CDR2 YDEGEE. This CDR3 has 15 amino acids. Trimming took off 4 bases at V and 0 bases at J, with 11 bases between the two ends. The whole variable domain, remainder taken from reference TRBV5-8 and TRBJ1-5, is EAGVTQSPTHLIKTRGQQATLRCSPISGHTSVYWYQQALGLGLQFLLWYDEGEERNRGNFPPRFSGRQFPNYSSELNVNALELEDSALYLCASSRGYYSNQPQHFGDGTRLSIL.

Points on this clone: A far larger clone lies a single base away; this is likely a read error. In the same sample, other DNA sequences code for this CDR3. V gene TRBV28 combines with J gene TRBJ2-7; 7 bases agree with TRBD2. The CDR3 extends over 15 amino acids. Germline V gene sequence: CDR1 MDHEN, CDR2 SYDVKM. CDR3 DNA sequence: TGCGCCAGCACCACCACGGGGGGTTCCCTCTACGAGCAGTACTTC. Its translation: CASTTTGGSLYEQYF.

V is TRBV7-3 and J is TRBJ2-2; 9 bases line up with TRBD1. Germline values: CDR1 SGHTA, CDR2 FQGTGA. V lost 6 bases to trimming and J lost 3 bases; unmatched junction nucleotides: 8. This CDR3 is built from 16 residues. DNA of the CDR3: TGTGCCAGCAGTCACTCCGGGACAGGGTACACCGGGGAGCTGTTTTTT. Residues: CASSHSGTGYTGELFF.

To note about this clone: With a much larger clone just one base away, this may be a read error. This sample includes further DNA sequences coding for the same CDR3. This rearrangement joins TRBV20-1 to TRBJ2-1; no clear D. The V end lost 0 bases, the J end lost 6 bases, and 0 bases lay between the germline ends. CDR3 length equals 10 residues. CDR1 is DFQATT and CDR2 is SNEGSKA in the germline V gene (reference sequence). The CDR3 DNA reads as TGCAGTGCTAGAGACAATGAGCAGTTCTTC. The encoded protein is CSARDNEQFF.

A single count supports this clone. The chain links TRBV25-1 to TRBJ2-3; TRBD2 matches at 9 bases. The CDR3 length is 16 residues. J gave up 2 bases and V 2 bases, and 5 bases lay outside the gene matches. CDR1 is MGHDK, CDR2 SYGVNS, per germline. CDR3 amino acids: CASSEGASGVTDTQYF. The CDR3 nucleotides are TGTGCCAGCAGTGAAGGCGCTAGCGGGGTCACAGATACGCAGTATTTT.

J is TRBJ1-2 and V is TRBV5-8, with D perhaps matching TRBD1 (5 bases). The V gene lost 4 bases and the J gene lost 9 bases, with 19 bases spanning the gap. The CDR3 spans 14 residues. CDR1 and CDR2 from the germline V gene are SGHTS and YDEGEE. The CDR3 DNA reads TGTGCCAGCAGCCCTCTTGGGACGTTCATTCGCTACACCTTC. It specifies CASSPLGTFIRYTF.

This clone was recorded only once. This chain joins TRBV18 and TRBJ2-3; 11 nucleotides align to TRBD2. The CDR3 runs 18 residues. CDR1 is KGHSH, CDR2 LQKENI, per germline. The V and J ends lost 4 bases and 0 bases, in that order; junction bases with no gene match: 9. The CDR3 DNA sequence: TGTGCCAGCTCACGGGTTCTAGCGGGAGGACCAAGCACAGATACGCAGTATTTT. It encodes CASSRVLAGGPSTDTQYF.